This T cell receptor beta chain was identified in a study of blood T cell repertoires in COVID-19. The overall study: Some COVID-19 samples were acute and others convalescent; all came from the United States, Italy and Spain. From T cells, B-cell-depleted T cells, or PBMCs came the material, which was cDNA or gDNA.

In this sample, this clone turned up a few times. Per the original data handling: Reference gene primer amplification in the assay estimated nucleated cell counts. The protocol was immunoSEQ multiplex PCR, while the TCRdb copy is restricted to in-frame clones and leaves out a portion. The D gene and trimming were derived from the DNA, and the V and J assignments and clone size from that table. This sample carries 270,000 or so clones, approximately 81% of them seen once, and the ten largest clones take around 2.9%. The V gene's germline CDR1 is LNHDA and CDR2 SQIVND (reference sequence). The CDR3 totals 16 residues. V lost 3 bases, J lost 5 bases, and 8 bases stayed unmatched.

Sequencing was done on a sample of peripheral blood. This chain joins TRBV19 and TRBJ1-1; 11 positions match TRBD1. The sequence was obtained from a woman aged 60 to 75 with active or convalescent COVID-19. The CDR3 DNA reads as TGTGCCAGTAGTATCAGGACAGGGGGCGCACAAACTGAAGCTTTCTTT. It translates to CASSIRTGGAQTEAFF.